This T cell receptor (beta chain) was identified in a study of early T cells in non-severe SARS-CoV-2 infection. General study results and limits: VDJdb-based matching was biased toward anti-spike CD8 responses and missed private and CD4 specificities.

The length of the CDR3 is 15 residues. Per the germline V gene, CDR1 is WNHNN and CDR2 is SYGVQD (reference sequence). Trimming took 3 bases from V and 7 from J; bases not matched to a gene: 10. Unique molecular identifiers (one per individual cDNA molecule) were attached. MiXCR, run by TCRdb on the 5' RACE reads, gives a single entry per CDR3 protein. The sample holds tens of thousands of distinct CDR3 sequences; 10% to 15% are singletons and the top ten take over 6%. In regard to this clonotype: Its antigen is as yet unknown.

The clonotype originates from an adult who was a healthcare worker with PCR-confirmed SARS-CoV-2 infection or an uninfected control (not recorded which). V usage is TRBV10-1 and J usage is TRBJ2-3; 7 nucleotides align to TRBD1. Sequencing was carried out using whole blood. CDR3 sequence: CASSEGTDQGYTQYF. CDR3 nucleotide sequence: TGCGCCAGCAGTGAAGGGACAGACCAGGGCTATACGCAGTATTTT.